This T cell receptor (beta chain) is from a study of blood T cell repertoires in COVID-19. Study information: There were acute and convalescent COVID-19 samples, and they came from the United States, Italy and Spain. The cDNA or gDNA used as material had been derived from T cells, B-cell-depleted T cells, or PBMCs.

Only a few counts were recorded for this clone. Trimming cost V 3 bases and J 11 bases; bases outside gene matches: 8. Germline V gene lookup returns CDR1 SEHNR and CDR2 FQNEAQ (reference sequence). This CDR3 contains 13 residues. Original data processing: Using reference gene primer amplification, nucleated cell counts were estimated. Only in-frame clones appear in the TCRdb table, and some are missing; sequencing was by immunoSEQ multiplex PCR. The V and J calls and clone size were taken over from that table, and D and trimming were inferred from the DNA. The sample includes 250,000 or so clones, 75% to 90% of them seen just once.

Sequenced material: PBMCs or T cells enriched from blood (not recorded which). The rearrangement joins TRBV7-9 to TRBJ1-2, with 8 bases matching TRBD1. The receptor's source is a man over 45 who had been exposed to COVID-19. The CDR3 coding sequence is TGTGCCAGCAGCTTGGGGGGACAGGAGCCTTACACCTTC. It codes for CASSLGGQEPYTF.